These 28 T cell receptor beta chains were sequenced from one sample in a study of cytomegalovirus exposure and HLA in healthy donors. 13 Jbeta primers and 60 Vbeta primers were used for the PCR. Profiling relied on immunoSEQ multiplex PCR, and the TCRdb table lists in-frame clones only, not all of them. This sample carries about 140,000 clones, roughly 80% of them seen once, and the ten largest clones take 1.2%. What was sequenced was PBMCs. These receptors were collected from a female donor in good health and CMV-seronegative.

The gene calls are TRBV30 and TRBJ1-5, with D perhaps matching TRBD1 (5 bases). Between the trimmed V and J ends, which lost 2 bases and 1 base, there was a span of 15 bases. Per germline, CDR1 GTSNPN and CDR2 SVGIG (reference sequence). This CDR3 spans 16 amino acids. DNA of the CDR3: TGTGCCTGGAGTTCCTCGGCAGGGTCGAGCAATCAGCCCCAGCATTTT. Translating gives CAWSSSAGSSNQPQHF.

This chain links TRBV4-1 with TRBJ2-5; TRBD2 might be the D (5 bases). This CDR3 comprises 14 residues. The germline V gene encodes CDR1 MGHRA and CDR2 YSYEKL. V lost 1 base to trimming and J lost 2 bases, with 8 bases between them. The CDR3 DNA follows: TGCGCCAGCAGCCAAGGGTCGGGGCAAGAGACCCAGTACTTC. Translating gives CASSQGSGQETQYF.

This chain uses TRBV4-1 with TRBJ2-1; the D gene is possibly TRBD2 (6 bases). The CDR3 has 17 amino acids. Germline assignment: CDR1 MGHRA and CDR2 YSYEKL. Between the trimmed V and J ends, which lost 4 bases and 6 bases, there was a span of 22 bases. Here the CDR3 reads CASSRWDAGTASNEQFF. DNA for the CDR3: TGCGCCAGCAGCCGTTGGGACGCTGGGACTGCGTCCAATGAGCAGTTCTTC.

This clone was picked up one time. This chain uses TRBV2 with TRBJ2-6; 7 bases line up with TRBD1. CDR1 is SNHLY, CDR2 FYNNEI, per germline. This CDR3 has 18 residues. Germline trimming cut 6 bases from V and 3 bases from J; bases unmatched to any gene: 14. CDR3 region: CASSGRKGGLLGANVLTF. In DNA form, the CDR3 reads TGTGCCAGCAGCGGAAGGAAAGGGGGCCTACTTGGGGCCAACGTCCTGACTTTC.

This clone was seen only a few times. This rearrangement joins TRBV6-4 to TRBJ2-7, with a weak D call TRBD1 (5 bases). The CDR3 runs to 13 residues. CDR1 and CDR2 (germline): MRHNA, SNTAGT. The V end was cut by 5 bases, the J end by 3 bases, with 11 bases between. DNA of the CDR3: TGTGCCAGCAGTAAGTCCCAGGGCTACGAGCAGTACTTC. This gives the protein CASSKSQGYEQYF.

Only a few counts were recorded for this clone. The V gene is TRBV28, the J gene TRBJ1-3; 9 bases line up with TRBD1. The length of the CDR3 is 18 residues. Germline-derived CDR1 and CDR2 are MDHEN and SYDVKM. The V segment lost 11 bases and the J segment 4 bases; nucleotides outside the gene matches: 21. The CDR3 reads CASQGWDREEVWGNTIYF. The CDR3 DNA is TGTGCCTCCCAGGGCTGGGACAGGGAGGAGGTGTGGGGAAACACCATATATTTT.

The rearrangement joins TRBV6-5 to TRBJ1-2; no reliable D call. In germline, CDR1 is MNHEY, CDR2 SVGAGI. The ends were cut back, 7 bases at V and 3 bases at J, with 9 bases in the middle. The CDR3 length is 12 residues. The CDR3 here is CASMRKDYGYTF. In nucleotides, the CDR3 is TGTGCCAGCATGAGGAAGGACTATGGCTACACCTTC.

V gene TRBV13 combines with J gene TRBJ2-5; D is perhaps TRBD2 (5 bases). Germline CDR1 reads PRHDT; CDR2 reads FYEKMQ (reference sequence). V lost 3 bases and J lost 5, with 10 bases in between. This CDR3 region has 13 residues. The CDR3 bases are TGTGCCAGCAGCTTCCCGGACTCGGAGACCCAGTACTTC. Its translation: CASSFPDSETQYF.

The CDR3 protein is CASSVPPTRDTGELFF. In DNA, the CDR3 is TGTGCCAGCAGCGTACCACCGACTCGTGACACCGGGGAGCTGTTTTTT. The genes are TRBV9 and TRBJ2-2; D unclear. CDR3 size: 16 residues. V lost 1 base to trimming and J lost 3 bases, with 13 bases between them. CDR1 is SGDLS and CDR2 is YYNGEE in the germline V gene.

The V and J genes are TRBV14 and TRBJ1-1; D is possibly TRBD1 (5 bases). Trimming took 0 bases from V and 4 from J, leaving 6 bases between them. This CDR3 is 13 amino acids long. From germline, CDR1 is SGHDN and CDR2 FVKESK. CDR3 amino acids: CASSQDRVTEAFF. The CDR3 nucleotides read TGTGCCAGCAGCCAAGACAGGGTCACTGAAGCTTTCTTT.

The CDR3 coding sequence is TGCAGCGTTGAAGGTCGTGAGCAGTTCTTC. This codes for CSVEGREQFF. This sequence joins TRBV29-1 and TRBJ2-1; no clear D. Per the germline V gene, CDR1 is SQVTM and CDR2 is ANQGSEA. The CDR3 totals 10 residues. V was shortened by 1 base and J by 9 bases, with 4 bases between the two germline ends.

The chain recombines TRBV10-2 with TRBJ1-5, with 7 bases aligning to TRBD1. CDR1 WSHSY and CDR2 SAAADI come from the germline V gene. J gave up 0 bases and V 5 bases, and 7 bases lay outside the gene matches. The CDR3 has 16 amino acids. This chain's CDR3 is CASSRGQSYSNQPQHF. In nucleotides, the CDR3 is TGCGCCAGCAGTAGGGGGCAGAGCTATAGCAATCAGCCCCAGCATTTT.

In its sample, this clone was seen once. The gene calls are TRBV6-5 and TRBJ1-1; a weak D match, TRBD1 (6 bases). Looked up from germline, CDR1 is MNHEY and CDR2 is SVGAGI. CDR3 length: 14 amino acids. V lost 5 bases and J 4 bases, leaving 14 bases between the germline ends. For the CDR3, the DNA is TGTGCCAGCAGTCTCTTCAGGGGTAGCACTGAAGCTTTCTTT. Encoded protein: CASSLFRGSTEAFF.

Only one count was recorded for this clone. The gene calls are TRBV14 and TRBJ1-2; D is unclear. V was trimmed by 0 bases and J by 4 bases, leaving 18 bases between them. The CDR3 covers 17 residues. Germline V CDR1 and CDR2: SGHDN, FVKESK. This CDR3 is CASSQDTYSSLGYGYTF. DNA of the CDR3: TGTGCCAGCAGCCAAGATACTTACAGCAGCCTGGGCTATGGCTACACCTTC.

This clone has a single count. The chain has TRBV19 and TRBJ1-5, with D unresolved. From germline, CDR1 is LNHDA and CDR2 SQIVND (reference sequence). CDR3 length: 15 amino acids. The germline V and J ends were trimmed by 3 bases and 7 bases, with 16 bases remaining between them. The CDR3 DNA is TGTGCCAGTAGTATGGAGGGTCGGATAGAACAGCCCCAGCATTTT. It specifies CASSMEGRIEQPQHF.

The count of this clone is one. The chain carries TRBV4-1 and TRBJ1-6, with no clear D. Germline V lookup: CDR1 MGHRA, CDR2 YSYEKL. Trimming took off 1 base at V and 0 bases at J, with 13 bases between the two ends. This CDR3 is built from 18 residues. CDR3 sequence: CASSQGGVSSSYNSPLHF. The CDR3 DNA follows: TGCGCCAGCAGCCAAGGGGGAGTTTCAAGCTCCTATAATTCACCCCTCCACTTT.

This clone came up a few times. The chain couples TRBV4-2 to TRBJ1-5; D is possibly TRBD1 (5 bases). The CDR3 is 14 residues long. Germline CDR1 and CDR2: LGHNA and YNFKEQ. Between the trimmed V and J ends, which lost 0 bases and 4 bases, there was a span of 7 bases. The CDR3: CASSQEPGNQPQHF. DNA of the CDR3: TGTGCCAGCAGCCAAGAGCCAGGGAATCAGCCCCAGCATTTT.

Of note for this clone: Other DNA sequences in the sample encode the same CDR3. The chain recombines TRBV28 with TRBJ2-7; 10 nucleotides align to TRBD1. The CDR3 sequence is 14 residues long. Trimming removed 5 bases from V and 2 bases from J; junction bases left unmatched: 3. CDR1 and CDR2 (germline): MDHEN, SYDVKM. Written as DNA, the CDR3 is TGTGCCAGCAGTCCGGGACAGGGGCCCTACGAGCAGTACTTC. Translating it yields CASSPGQGPYEQYF.

In the case of this clone: Since the CDR3 does not end with the conserved phenylalanine or tryptophan, this likely comes from a read error. The chain carries TRBV6-5 and TRBJ1-3; D ambiguous. Trimming removed 6 bases at V and 0 bases at J, with 9 bases between. The germline CDR1 and CDR2 sequences are MNHEY and SVGAGI. The CDR3 is made up of 14 amino acids. CDR3 nucleotides: TGTGCCAGCAGGCCTAACAGCTCTGGAAACACCATATATGTT. Protein: CASRPNSSGNTIYV.

The chain links TRBV4-1 to TRBJ2-1; tentatively, D is TRBD2 (5 bases). V lost 0 bases and J 6 bases, leaving 18 bases between the germline ends. Germline assignment: CDR1 MGHRA and CDR2 YSYEKL. This CDR3 is built from 17 residues. The CDR3 DNA reads TGCGCCAGCAGCCAAGATTATTATGAGGGTAGCTCCAATGAGCAGTTCTTC. Encoded protein: CASSQDYYEGSSNEQFF.

This chain uses TRBV6-1 with TRBJ1-5; 7 bases agree with TRBD1. CDR1 and CDR2 from the germline V gene are MNHNS and SASEGT. Trimming cost V 7 bases and J 0 bases; bases outside gene matches: 3. The CDR3 loop spans 14 amino acids. CDR3 region: CASTDRVSNQPQHF. The CDR3 DNA reads as TGTGCCAGCACTGACAGGGTTAGCAATCAGCCCCAGCATTTT.

The chain employs TRBV6-1 and TRBJ2-2, with D perhaps matching TRBD1 (5 bases). V was pared by 5 bases and J by 3 bases, with 13 bases between. This CDR3 contains 15 residues. Looked up from germline, CDR1 is MNHNS and CDR2 is SASEGT. The CDR3 sequence is CASSLLLGDTGELFF. As DNA, the CDR3 is TGTGCCAGCAGTTTACTGCTAGGGGACACCGGGGAGCTGTTTTTT.

This chain links TRBV6-5 with TRBJ2-5; maybe TRBD1 (5 bases). CDR1 and CDR2 from the germline V gene are MNHEY and SVGAGI. Trimming took off 6 bases at V and 0 bases at J, with 8 bases between the two ends. This CDR3 contains 13 residues. The CDR3 protein is CASRDKYQETQYF. CDR3 bases: TGTGCCAGCAGGGACAAGTACCAAGAGACCCAGTACTTC.

Only one count was recorded for this clone. The chain has TRBV29-1 and TRBJ2-2, with 7 bases that match TRBD1. The CDR3 runs to 15 residues. J gave up 0 bases and V 6 bases, and 7 bases lay outside the gene matches. Per germline, CDR1 SQVTM and CDR2 ANQGSEA. The chain's CDR3 is CSVISGQPNTGELFF. CDR3 DNA sequence: TGCAGCGTAATATCGGGACAGCCGAACACCGGGGAGCTGTTTTTT.

This clone was observed once. The rearrangement uses TRBV28 and TRBJ2-7; TRBD1 is a possible D gene (5 bases). Germline CDR1 reads MDHEN; CDR2 reads SYDVKM. The CDR3 runs to 14 residues. V was pared by 2 bases and J by 6 bases, with 14 bases between. The CDR3 DNA follows: TGTGCCAGCAGTTTAGGCAGGGAAGGATGCGAGCAGTACTTC. It codes for CASSLGREGCEQYF.

The chain joins TRBV11-1 to TRBJ2-2, with TRBD1 matching over 9 bases. V shed 2 bases, J shed 2 bases, and the junction held 3 bases outside the gene matches. Per germline, CDR1 SGHAT and CDR2 FQDESV (reference sequence). The CDR3 covers 16 residues. The CDR3 region has the DNA TGTGCCAGCAGCTTACTGGACAGGGGTAACACCGGGGAGCTGTTTTTT. Translating gives CASSLLDRGNTGELFF.

V gene TRBV5-5 combines with J gene TRBJ1-5, with D perhaps TRBD1 (6 bases). This CDR3 spans 14 amino acids. Germline V gene sequence: CDR1 SGHKS, CDR2 YYEKEE (reference sequence). The V and J ends lost 4 bases and 3 bases respectively, with 11 bases between them. The DNA of the CDR3 is TGTGCCAGCAGCACGGACAGTTACAATCAGCCCCAGCATTTT. Its translation is CASSTDSYNQPQHF. The full variable domain, in which reference TRBV5-5 and TRBJ1-5 provide the parts outside the CDR3, is DAGVTQSPTHLIKTRGQQVTLRCSPISGHKSVSWYQQVLGQGPQFIFQYYEKEERGRGNFPDRFSARQFPNYSSELNVNALLLGDSALYLCASSTDSYNQPQHFGDGTRLSIL.

The V and J genes are TRBV11-2 and TRBJ2-1; a possible D gene is TRBD2 (5 bases). Germline CDR1 and CDR2: SGHAT and FQNNGV. The germline V and J ends were trimmed by 4 bases and 14 bases, with 15 bases remaining between them. This CDR3 region has 12 residues. DNA for the CDR3: TGTGCCAGCAGCTCCGGCCAGCGGTTCAAGTTCTTC. This gives the protein CASSSGQRFKFF.